These 5 T cell receptor beta chains were all obtained from the same sample, sequenced in a study of T cells after yellow fever vaccination. MiXCR, run by TCRdb on the 5' RACE reads, gives a single entry per CDR3 protein. The sample has approximately 300,000 distinct CDR3 sequences, about 10% seen once. Sequencing was performed on CD4+ T cells sorted from PBMCs, taken 45 days after the yellow fever booster vaccination. The receptors stem from a man aged 18 to 30 who received the YFV17D yellow fever vaccine.

This clonotype was detected only a few times. The chain carries TRBV6-5 and TRBJ1-2; TRBD1 matches at 8 bases. V lost 0 bases and J lost 2; bases outside the gene matches: 2. The CDR3 has 15 residues. CDR1 is MNHEY and CDR2 is SVGAGI in the germline V gene. CDR3 sequence: CASSYSPGGNYGYTF. In DNA, the CDR3 is TGTGCCAGCAGTTACTCGCCAGGGGGCAACTATGGCTACACCTTC.

This clonotype has only a few counts. This chain connects TRBV20-1 to TRBJ1-5; maybe TRBD1 (5 bases). The V and J ends lost 3 bases and 9 bases respectively, with 15 bases between them. Germline V CDR1 and CDR2: DFQATT, SNEGSKA (reference sequence). The CDR3 sequence is 13 residues long. The CDR3 sequence is CSARETVKPPQHF. The CDR3 nucleotides are TGCAGTGCTAGGGAGACAGTTAAGCCGCCCCAGCATTTT.

This clonotype appeared a few times. The chain uses TRBV29-1 and TRBJ2-1; the D gene is possibly TRBD2 (5 bases). CDR1 SQVTM and CDR2 ANQGSEA come from the germline V gene. The CDR3 is 13 residues long. The V and J ends lost 7 bases and 7 bases respectively, with 17 bases between them. This CDR3 is CSGRGLGWNEQFF. In DNA form, the CDR3 reads TGCAGCGGACGCGGGCTGGGGTGGAATGAGCAGTTCTTC.

The CDR3 coding sequence is TGTGCCAGCAGCCAGCATAGAAATAATTCACCCCTCCACTTT. Its protein product is CASSQHRNNSPLHF. V gene TRBV3-1 combines with J gene TRBJ1-6; D remains ambiguous. Looked up from germline, CDR1 is LGHDT and CDR2 is YNNKEL (reference sequence). Trimming took off 3 bases at V and 5 bases at J, with 8 bases between the two ends. This CDR3 region has 14 residues.

V gene TRBV7-2 combines with J gene TRBJ1-5; D is ambiguous. Germline lookup yields CDR1 SGHTA and CDR2 FQGNSA. This CDR3 has 12 amino acids. The ends were cut back, 4 bases at V and 9 bases at J, with 10 bases in the middle. CDR3 sequence reads: CASSSTEWPQHF. CDR3 nucleotide sequence: TGTGCCAGCAGCTCTACAGAGTGGCCCCAGCATTTT.